This TCR beta chain was found in a study of vaccination and CD4 T cells after COVID-19 (dated by TCRdb to between 2022 and 2023). About the full investigation: Convalescent patients had a positive SARS-CoV-2 result on nasal swab PCR, and of these patients, some 10 had mild disease and one had severe disease. As controls, cultures received a CEFX viral epitope pool (the positive control), an HIV-1 Nef peptide pool (the negative control), or no peptide at all. Post-vaccine blood samples were obtained a median of about 72 days after the second vaccine dose, with a range of roughly 14 to 241 days. Two doses of either the Pfizer-BioNTech BNT162b2 vaccine (n=8) or the Moderna mRNA-1273 vaccine (n=2) were administered to participants. Six males and four females were included in the convalescent cohort, with two Hispanic individuals, seven Caucasians, two Asians and one multiracial person represented. Post-COVID blood samples were collected from convalescent patients a median of approximately 93 days after diagnosis, with a range of about 30 to 161 days. In ten to eleven COVID-19 convalescent patients and 4 infection-naive healthy vaccine recipients, the spike-specific CD4+ TCR repertoire before mRNA vaccination was compared with the repertoire after mRNA vaccination. The cultures were stimulated with overlapping spike peptide pools from SARS-CoV-2 and from the common cold coronaviruses HCoV-NL63, HCoV-OC43 and HCoV-229E. The paper as a whole reports these results and caveats: An increase in the median number of SARS-CoV-2-reactive clonotypes from 21 after infection to roughly 38 after vaccination was observed, but the change was not found to be significant. Nearly all vaccine-specific clones in convalescent patients (304 of 307) were mono-reactive for SARS-CoV-2 spike rather than cross-reactive with common cold coronaviruses. In convalescent patients, a median approximately 83% of post-vaccine SARS-CoV-2-reactive clones were detected only after vaccination, and vaccine-specific priming was suggested by this finding. Relatively few convalescent patients were included in the study, and early timepoints after natural infection were not analyzed.

The sample's treatment or condition label, in plain terms: roughly 11-day PBMC culture with coronavirus spike peptide pools or control peptides (ViraFEST assay). The study used the ViraFEST assay, which expanded antigen-specific T cells with peptide pools and then identified expanded clonotypes by TCR sequencing. The convalescent patients' positive SARS-CoV-2 PCR tests fell between March and December 2020, which was before the Alpha, Beta and Delta variants emerged in the United States. Each well held 2 million to 2.5 million PBMCs cultured with 9 to 10 ug/ml peptide pools in IMDM containing 5% human AB serum and roughly 9.3 IU/ml IL-2. Half of the culture medium was replaced with fresh IL-2-containing medium on days 3 and 7. After 10 to 11 days of culture, CD4+ T cells were isolated by negative selection using the EasySep CD4+ T cell isolation kit. Ficoll-Paque Plus gradient centrifugation was used to isolate PBMCs from whole blood, and the isolated PBMCs were then either used fresh or cryopreserved at -140C. Each culture condition was generally run in triplicate wells.

The library was built by means of PCR. At the Johns Hopkins FTIC core, DNA from the cultured CD4+ T cells underwent TCR sequencing with the Oncomine TCR Beta short-read assay. Genomic DNA was extracted from the cultured CD4+ T cells with the QIAamp micro DNA kit. Oncomine TCR Beta libraries from cultured CD4+ T cells were pooled using unique dual indexes and sequenced on an Illumina iSeq 100. The study's processing was this. Non-productive sequences were filtered out, and CDR3s that did not start with C, did not end with F or W, or were shorter than 7 amino acids were discarded. The MANAFEST web application identified antigen-specific clonotypes by comparing peptide-stimulated wells against reference wells and other culture wells. To be called positive, a clone needed an FDR below 0.05, an odds ratio above 5, and a productive frequency above 0.1% in at least two of three replicate wells. A clonotype was classed as cross-reactive if the clonotype showed significant expansion both in SARS-CoV-2 spike wells and in at least one common cold coronavirus spike condition. CDR3 homology was assessed with Levenshtein distances (stringdist) and unrooted phylogenetic trees (ape) in R version 3.6.1. TCRdb cleaned the public reads at Q25 with fastp, built clones with MiXCR and kept in-frame beta chains. Rows merge per CDR3 protein into single entries with the most common DNA and genes. V and J calls and clone size were set by TCRdb, not the authors. Counted in this sample were about 13,000 distinct CDR3 sequences; over 50% of them appeared once. 11% to 15% of the sample is in the top ten clones.

About this clonotype itself: What antigen it recognizes has not been identified. Base qualities are not provided; no much larger clone lies one nucleotide away.

This TCR came from a human donor who had recovered from COVID-19. The sequencing sample was made of CD4+ T cells from blood, cultured in vitro.

The CDR3: CSAKRTGEGTEAFF. The DNA sequence follows: TGCAGTGCTAAACGGACAGGGGAGGGCACTGAAGCTTTCTTT. The V and J genes are TRBV20-1 and TRBJ1-1; TRBD1 matches 9 bases in the middle. Counted from cysteine to phenylalanine, this CDR3 has 14 amino acids. Only CDR3 DNA remains: 42 bases, in frame from the first base. Germline trimming: 4 bases from V, 4 bases from J; junction bases outside gene matches: 7. For CDR1 and CDR2, the germline V gene (reference sequence) lists DFQATT and SNEGSKA.